The 10 T cell receptor beta chains below come from one sample, sequenced in a study of T cell repertoires in cytomegalovirus infection. No antigens are known for them. TCRdb redid the calling of the reads with MiXCR, one entry per CDR3 protein. The table has a few hundred thousand distinct CDR3 sequences, approximately 42% seen once. This sample comprised cultured PBMCs, obtained from culture after CMV antigen stimulation. The receptor set was obtained from a human donor in good health (CMV status not recorded). Some clones in this sample may be carry-over from other donors' samples.

The V gene is TRBV3-1, the J gene TRBJ1-2; no reliable D call. CDR1 is LGHDT, CDR2 YNNKEL, per germline (reference sequence). V was shortened by 6 bases and J by 3 bases, with 17 bases between the two germline ends. The CDR3 extends over 15 amino acids. The CDR3 region is CASSRARGSDYGYTF. The DNA of the CDR3 is TGTGCCAGCAGTCGCGCCCGGGGAAGTGACTATGGCTACACCTTC.

This chain links TRBV7-4 with TRBJ2-1, with 8 bases lining up with TRBD2. The CDR3 sequence is 16 residues long. Losses at the gene ends were 3 bases for V and 2 bases for J; bases not matched to a gene: 6. Germline V gene lookup returns CDR1 SGHVT and CDR2 SQSDAQ. The CDR3 is CASSFRGGDPYNEQFF. In DNA, the CDR3 is TGTGCCAGCAGCTTCCGGGGGGGTGACCCCTACAATGAGCAGTTCTTC.

V is TRBV6-5 and J is TRBJ1-1; TRBD1 might be the D (6 bases). CDR3 size: 15 residues. Trimming shortened V by 0 bases and J by 5 bases, and 13 bases separated the two germline ends. Germline V lookup: CDR1 MNHEY, CDR2 SVGAGI. DNA for the CDR3: TGTGCCAGCAGTTACTCGCCAGGGGTAATGACTGAAGCTTTCTTT. It specifies CASSYSPGVMTEAFF.

This clonotype was counted between two and nine times. The V and J genes are TRBV25-1 and TRBJ1-4; no clear D gene. Germline values: CDR1 MGHDK, CDR2 SYGVNS. This CDR3 is 14 amino acids long. Trimming removed 8 bases at V and 3 bases at J, with 13 bases between. The CDR3: CASGMAAPNEKLFF. The CDR3, as DNA: TGTGCCAGCGGTATGGCAGCGCCTAATGAAAAACTGTTTTTT.

The V and J genes are TRBV6-2 or TRBV6-3 and TRBJ2-3, with 10 bases identical to TRBD1. The CDR3 length is 14 residues. The ends lost 6 bases at V and 11 bases at J; junction bases unmatched: 11. CDR1 is MNHEY, CDR2 SVGEGT, per germline. The CDR3 DNA is TGTGCCAGCAGCCGGGGACAGGGGACCCGGGGGCAGTATTTT. This codes for CASSRGQGTRGQYF.

The chain links TRBV7-2 to TRBJ2-1, with TRBD2 as a possible D gene (5 bases). This CDR3 comprises 15 residues. V lost 6 bases and J lost 9, with 21 bases in between. Germline loops: CDR1 SGHTA, CDR2 FQGNSA. CDR3 DNA sequence: TGTGCCAGCAGTTGGTATCCGGGGTCCTCGGGTGAGCAGTTCTTC. Translated: CASSWYPGSSGEQFF.

This clonotype was counted between two and nine times. This sequence joins TRBV4-2 and TRBJ2-5; D call uncertain. V was cut by 4 bases and J by 5 bases, with 17 bases left in between. The CDR3 sequence is 15 residues long. The germline gives CDR1 LGHNA, CDR2 YNFKEQ. The CDR3 nucleotides are TGTGCCAGCAGCCGGCCCAACCCTGATGGGGAGACCCAGTACTTC. This gives the protein CASSRPNPDGETQYF.

The V and J genes are TRBV18 and TRBJ2-7; D possibly uses TRBD1 or TRBD2 (5 bases each). CDR1 KGHSH and CDR2 LQKENI come from the germline V gene. Trimming stripped 3 bases from V and 7 bases from J, with 10 bases between. The CDR3 spans 12 residues. The DNA of the CDR3 is TGTGCCAGCTCACCCGGGACGAGAGAGCAGTACTTC. This encodes CASSPGTREQYF.

The sample holds a few counts of this clonotype. This CDR3 reads CATKQGDNSPLHF. The CDR3 DNA reads as TGTGCCACCAAGCAGGGGGATAATTCACCCCTCCACTTT. The chain is built from TRBV28 and TRBJ1-6; TRBD1 matches 7 bases. The CDR3 totals 13 residues. Losses at the gene ends were 10 bases for V and 5 bases for J; bases not matched to a gene: 5. Per the germline V gene, CDR1 is MDHEN and CDR2 is SYDVKM.

This clonotype was seen more than once but under ten times. V gene TRBV6-5 combines with J gene TRBJ2-1; 16 positions agree with TRBD2. With 2 bases clipped from V and 0 bases from J, the junction kept 7 bases outside the gene matches. This CDR3 has 20 residues. CDR1 and CDR2 from the germline V gene are MNHEY and SVGAGI. CDR3 amino acids: CASSYGTSGRVLSSYNEQFF. CDR3 coding DNA: TGTGCCAGCAGTTACGGGACTAGCGGGAGGGTCCTTTCCTCCTACAATGAGCAGTTCTTC.